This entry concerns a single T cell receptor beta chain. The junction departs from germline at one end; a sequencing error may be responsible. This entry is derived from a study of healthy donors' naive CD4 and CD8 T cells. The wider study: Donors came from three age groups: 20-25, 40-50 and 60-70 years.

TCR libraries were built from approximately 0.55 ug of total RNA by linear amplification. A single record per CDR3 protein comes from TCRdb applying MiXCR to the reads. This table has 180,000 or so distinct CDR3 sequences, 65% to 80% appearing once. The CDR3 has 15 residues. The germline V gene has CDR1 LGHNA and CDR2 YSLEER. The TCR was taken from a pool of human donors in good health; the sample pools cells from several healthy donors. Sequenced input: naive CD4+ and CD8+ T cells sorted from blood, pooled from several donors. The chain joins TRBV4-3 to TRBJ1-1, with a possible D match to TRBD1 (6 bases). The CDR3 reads CASSLEPGQNTEAFF. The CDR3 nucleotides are TGTGCCAGCAGCTTGGAACCGGGACAGAACACTGAAGCTTTCTTT.